Following are 22 T cell receptor beta chains from one sample sequenced in a study of human T cells and chemical hapten exposure. The time point denotes: patch test 1, 2 weeks after DPC sensitization. The sample's treatment: therapeutic diphenylcyclopropenone sensitization with weekly scalp DPC. From the RACE reads, TCRdb called clonotypes with MiXCR, one entry per CDR3 protein. The table includes 300,000 to 450,000 distinct CDR3 sequences, more than 4.5% detected once. This sample comprised whole blood, obtained in connection with sensitization to the hapten diphenylcyclopropenone (DPC). These receptors were collected from a woman in her fifties or sixties with alopecia areata. Some clones in this sample may be carry-over from other donors' samples.

This clonotype was observed at least ten times. The chain is built from TRBV20-1 and TRBJ2-1; D may match TRBD1 or TRBD2 (5 bases each). The germline gives CDR1 DFQATT, CDR2 SNEGSKA (reference sequence). The V gene lost 5 bases and the J gene lost 4 bases, with 24 bases spanning the gap. This CDR3 is 17 amino acids long. CDR3 sequence reads: CSAQGSGSPGIYNEQFF. CDR3 sequence (DNA): TGCAGTGCTCAGGGATCGGGATCCCCGGGGATATACAATGAGCAGTTCTTC.

This clonotype was detected many times. V gene TRBV19 combines with J gene TRBJ1-2; D is uncertain. This CDR3 is built from 13 residues. Trimming removed 3 bases from V and 7 bases from J, with 12 bases in between. The germline V gene encodes CDR1 LNHDA and CDR2 SQIVND (reference sequence). For the CDR3, the DNA is TGTGCCAGTAGTATGAGGAATCTCGGTGGCTACACCTTC. Translating gives CASSMRNLGGYTF.

The chain links TRBV7-6 to TRBJ1-1; possible D gene TRBD1, 5 bases. The germline V gene encodes CDR1 SGHVS and CDR2 FNYEAQ. The CDR3 loop spans 13 amino acids. Trimming shortened V by 1 base and J by 8 bases, and 11 bases separated the two germline ends. This CDR3 reads CASSLVGQREAFF. CDR3 nucleotides: TGTGCCAGCAGCTTAGTGGGGCAGCGCGAAGCTTTCTTT.

This clonotype was detected a few times. The chain links TRBV10-3 to TRBJ2-3; the D is unclear. This CDR3 comprises 13 residues. Germline CDR1 and CDR2: ENHRY and SYGVKD. The V and J ends lost 3 bases and 4 bases respectively, with 8 bases between them. CDR3 bases: TGTGCCATCAGTGAAGGCTCCCCAGATACGCAGTATTTT. Translation gives CAISEGSPDTQYF.

This clonotype was seen at least ten times. This chain uses TRBV21-1 with TRBJ2-5; no DNA check was done on the table's D call, TRBD1. TRBV21-1 is marked as a pseudogene. The CDR3 is 15 residues long. CDR3 sequence: CASSNRARPKETQYF. CDR3 bases: TGTGCCAGCAGCAACCGGGCTCGTCCGAAGGAGACCCAGTACTTC.

This clonotype was counted ten times or more. V is TRBV18 and J is TRBJ1-5; D is perhaps TRBD1 (5 bases). Germline lookup yields CDR1 KGHSH and CDR2 LQKENI. Deletions cut 8 bases from V and 5 bases from J, with 16 bases between. The CDR3 spans 14 residues. The CDR3 sequence is CASRTGSGDQPQHF. CDR3 sequence (DNA): TGTGCCAGCCGAACAGGATCGGGGGATCAGCCCCAGCATTTT.

This chain links TRBV4-1 with TRBJ2-7; TRBD1 might be the D (6 bases). This CDR3 region has 15 residues. Germline V gene sequence: CDR1 MGHRA, CDR2 YSYEKL. Trimming removed 2 bases from V and 4 bases from J, with 15 bases in between. CDR3 nucleotides: TGCGCCAGCAGCCAATCGCAGGGGCCGGGGTACGAGCAGTACTTC. Translation: CASSQSQGPGYEQYF.

This clonotype was counted many times. This chain connects TRBV7-2 to TRBJ1-1; 7 bases are shared with TRBD1. Trimming took 5 bases from V and 1 from J; bases not matched to a gene: 10. CDR3 length: 16 residues. Germline V gene lookup returns CDR1 SGHTA and CDR2 FQGNSA. In nucleotides, the CDR3 is TGTGCCAGCAGCCCTAATACCGGGACAGAGAACACTGAAGCTTTCTTT. It is translated as CASSPNTGTENTEAFF.

This clonotype was recorded many times. The CDR3 is CASSLAGFGEAFF. CDR3 in DNA: TGTGCCAGCAGCTTAGCAGGGTTTGGTGAAGCTTTCTTT. The rearrangement joins TRBV7-2 to TRBJ1-1; D remains unclear. V dropped 0 bases and J dropped 7 bases, with 9 bases sitting between them. The CDR3 contains 13 residues. From germline, CDR1 is SGHTA and CDR2 FQGNSA.

Concerning this clonotype itself: The conserved phenylalanine or tryptophan normally closing the CDR3 is absent here, so this likely arose from a read error. The chain is built from TRBV3-1 and TRBJ2-7; no clear D gene. V was cut by 0 bases and J by 0 bases, with 6 bases left in between. The CDR3 runs 14 residues. CDR1 is LGHDT and CDR2 is YNNKEL in the germline V gene (reference sequence). The CDR3 here is CASSQESPSYEQYI. The CDR3 region has the DNA TGTGCCAGCAGCCAAGAAAGCCCCTCCTACGAGCAGTACATC.

This clonotype was recorded at least ten times. The V and J genes are TRBV27 and TRBJ2-7, with 7 positions matching TRBD1. CDR1 is MNHEY, CDR2 SMNVEV, per germline (reference sequence). The junction had 3 bases not matched to a gene; V was cut back by 2 bases and J by 5 bases. The CDR3 totals 13 residues. The DNA of the CDR3 is TGTGCCAGCAGTTTACGAGGGGGCCACGAGCAGTACTTC. This translates into CASSLRGGHEQYF.

This chain connects TRBV7-9 to TRBJ2-5, with D perhaps matching TRBD2 (6 bases). This CDR3 has 14 residues. The V end lost 5 bases, the J end lost 4 bases, and 14 bases lay between the germline ends. Germline values: CDR1 SEHNR, CDR2 FQNEAQ (reference sequence). DNA of the CDR3: TGTGCCAGCAGCCCCGAATCGCGGGGAGAGACCCAGTACTTC. Its translation is CASSPESRGETQYF. Drawing the rest from reference TRBV7-9 and TRBJ2-5, the complete variable domain is DTGVSQNPRHKITKRGQNVTFRCDPISEHNRLYWYRQTLGQGPEFLTYFQNEAQLEKSRLLSDRFSAERPKGSFSTLEIQRTEQGDSAMYLCASSPESRGETQYFGPGTRLLVL.

At least ten counts were recorded for this clonotype. This chain uses TRBV28 with TRBJ2-7, with a tentative D call TRBD2 (5 bases). The CDR3 length is 13 residues. The germline V gene encodes CDR1 MDHEN and CDR2 SYDVKM. The V gene lost 4 bases and the J gene lost 0 bases, with 7 bases spanning the gap. CDR3 sequence: CASSYGSSYEQYF. The CDR3 bases are TGTGCCAGCAGTTATGGGAGCTCCTACGAGCAGTACTTC.

Ten or more counts support this clonotype. The chain combines TRBV6-2 or TRBV6-3 with TRBJ2-2; 7 positions agree with TRBD1. CDR1 is MNHEY, CDR2 SVGEGT, per germline. The CDR3 runs 17 residues. Trimming took 0 bases from V and 6 from J; bases not matched to a gene: 10. The CDR3 reads CASSYSREGALPGELFF. The DNA of the CDR3 is TGTGCCAGCAGTTACTCGAGAGAGGGGGCGCTCCCCGGGGAGCTGTTTTTT.

The sample holds many counts of this clonotype. This chain joins TRBV18 and TRBJ2-7; D is undetermined. Trimming removed 4 bases from V and 6 bases from J, with 16 bases in between. CDR3 length equals 14 residues. The germline V gene has CDR1 KGHSH and CDR2 LQKENI. The CDR3 is CASSQNDPKGEQYF. CDR3 DNA sequence: TGTGCCAGCTCACAGAATGACCCGAAGGGCGAGCAGTACTTC.

This clonotype came up many times. Sequence at one end of the junction differs from germline and may be a read error. The rearrangement joins TRBV12-3 or TRBV12-4 to TRBJ1-1, with D hard to call. The CDR3 spans 11 residues. CDR3 sequence: CASSLDTQAFF. The CDR3, as DNA: TGTGCCAGCAGTTTAGACACTCAAGCTTTCTTT.

In its sample, this clonotype was seen many times. The rearrangement links TRBV7-2 to TRBJ2-7; 7 bases are shared with TRBD2. This CDR3 contains 15 residues. J lost 0 bases, V lost 1 base, and 3 bases had no gene match. Germline values: CDR1 SGHTA, CDR2 FQGNSA. The CDR3 nucleotides read TGTGCCAGCAGCTTAGGCGGCGGGAGCTCCTACGAGCAGTACTTC. Its protein is CASSLGGGSSYEQYF.

This clonotype has a handful of counts. This chain connects TRBV12-3 or TRBV12-4 to TRBJ2-1; no clear D. The CDR3 has 13 residues. V was pared by 3 bases and J by 9 bases, with 12 bases between. This CDR3 is CASSFNPPVEQFF. In DNA, the CDR3 is TGTGCCAGCAGTTTTAATCCCCCGGTTGAGCAGTTCTTC.

This clonotype showed up many times. The rearrangement joins TRBV9 to TRBJ2-7; D ambiguous. This CDR3 comprises 13 residues. From germline, CDR1 is SGDLS and CDR2 YYNGEE. V was shortened by 3 bases and J by 1 base, with 8 bases between the two germline ends. CDR3 sequence: CASSADGSYEQYF. In nucleotides, the CDR3 is TGTGCCAGCAGCGCGGACGGGTCCTACGAGCAGTACTTC.

The rearrangement joins TRBV20-1 to TRBJ2-3; 9 nucleotides align to TRBD2. The CDR3 has 15 amino acids. Losses at the gene ends were 6 bases for V and 4 bases for J; bases not matched to a gene: 11. Germline CDR1 DFQATT, CDR2 SNEGSKA (reference sequence). DNA for the CDR3: TGCAGTGCCGTCTATAGCGGGAGTATAGCAGATACGCAGTATTTT. It is translated as CSAVYSGSIADTQYF.

The rearrangement links TRBV20-1 to TRBJ1-2, with 8 bases matching TRBD1. This CDR3 region has 15 residues. From germline, CDR1 is DFQATT and CDR2 SNEGSKA (reference sequence). The ends lost 4 bases at V and 4 bases at J; junction bases unmatched: 11. Here the CDR3 reads CSATPPGTGIYGYTF. The CDR3 coding sequence is TGCAGTGCTACTCCCCCCGGGACAGGCATCTATGGCTACACCTTC.

This clonotype was seen repeatedly, ten times or more. This chain links TRBV5-1 with TRBJ2-3; 9 nucleotides agree with TRBD2. The CDR3 has 14 amino acids. V dropped 4 bases and J dropped 6; count of bases not matched to a gene: 6. Germline lookup yields CDR1 SGHRS and CDR2 YFSETQ. CDR3 sequence: CASSTGTSRDTQYF. The CDR3 DNA reads as TGCGCCAGCAGCACCGGGACTAGCCGCGATACGCAGTATTTT. The entire variable domain, with the rest obtained from reference TRBV5-1 and TRBJ2-3, is as follows: KAGVTQTPRYLIKTRGQQVTLSCSPISGHRSVSWYQQTPGQGLQFLFEYFSETQRNKGNFPGRFSGRQFSNSRSEMNVSTLELGDSALYLCASSTGTSRDTQYFGPGTRLTVL.